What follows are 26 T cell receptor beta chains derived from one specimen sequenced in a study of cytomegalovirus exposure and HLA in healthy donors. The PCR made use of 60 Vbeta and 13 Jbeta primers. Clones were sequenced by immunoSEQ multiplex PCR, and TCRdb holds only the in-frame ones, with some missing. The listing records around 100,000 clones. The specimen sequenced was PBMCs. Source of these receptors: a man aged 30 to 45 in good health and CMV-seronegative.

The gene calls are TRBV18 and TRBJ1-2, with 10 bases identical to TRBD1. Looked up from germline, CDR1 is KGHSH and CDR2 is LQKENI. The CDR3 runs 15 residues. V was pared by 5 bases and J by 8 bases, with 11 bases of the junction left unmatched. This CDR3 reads CASSSLGQGQSGYTF. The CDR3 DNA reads TGTGCCAGCTCATCTTTGGGACAGGGGCAGTCGGGCTACACCTTC.

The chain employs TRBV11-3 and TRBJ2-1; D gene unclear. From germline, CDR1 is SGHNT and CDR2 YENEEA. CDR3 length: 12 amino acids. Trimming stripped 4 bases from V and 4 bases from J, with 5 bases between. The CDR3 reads CASSSIYNEQFF. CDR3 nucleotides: TGTGCCAGCAGCTCCATTTACAATGAGCAGTTCTTC.

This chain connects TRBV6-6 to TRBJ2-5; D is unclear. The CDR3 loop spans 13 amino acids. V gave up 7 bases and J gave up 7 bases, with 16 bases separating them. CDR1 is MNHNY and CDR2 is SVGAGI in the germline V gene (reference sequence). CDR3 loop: CASTADFGGTQYF. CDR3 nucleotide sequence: TGTGCCAGCACCGCTGACTTCGGCGGGACCCAGTACTTC.

As DNA, the CDR3 is TGTGCCAGCAGTTTAACCGGGACACACTCTTCACCCCTCCACTTT. It encodes CASSLTGTHSSPLHF. The chain combines TRBV6-5 with TRBJ1-6; a possible D gene is TRBD1 (6 bases). Germline V gene data show CDR1 as MNHEY and CDR2 as SVGAGI. V was trimmed by 4 bases and J by 9 bases, leaving 16 bases between them. CDR3 length: 15 residues.

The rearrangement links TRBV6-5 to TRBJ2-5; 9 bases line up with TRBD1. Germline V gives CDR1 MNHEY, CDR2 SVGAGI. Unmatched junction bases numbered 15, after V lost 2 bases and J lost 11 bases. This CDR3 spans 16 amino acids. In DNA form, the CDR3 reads TGTGCCAGCAGTTACGCCGGGACAGGGACATTAGGTGAGCAGTACTTC. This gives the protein CASSYAGTGTLGEQYF.

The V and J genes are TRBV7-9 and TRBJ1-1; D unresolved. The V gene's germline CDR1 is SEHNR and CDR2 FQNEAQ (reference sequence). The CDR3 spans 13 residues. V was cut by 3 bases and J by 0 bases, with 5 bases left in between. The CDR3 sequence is CASSFLMNTEAFF. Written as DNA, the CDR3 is TGTGCCAGCAGCTTCCTTATGAACACTGAAGCTTTCTTT.

The CDR3 here is CASSGYRVLYEQYF. Here the CDR3 DNA reads TGTGCCAGCAGTGGGTACAGGGTACTCTACGAGCAGTACTTC. The rearrangement links TRBV2 to TRBJ2-7; weak D call: TRBD1 (6 bases). Germline V lookup: CDR1 SNHLY, CDR2 FYNNEI. Trimming left V 4 bases short and J 3 bases short, with 13 bases between. This CDR3 is 14 amino acids long.

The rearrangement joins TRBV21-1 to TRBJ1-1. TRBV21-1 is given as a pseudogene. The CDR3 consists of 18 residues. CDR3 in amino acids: CASSKALKEGSMNTEAFF. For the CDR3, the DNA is TGTGCCAGCAGCAAAGCGCTTAAAGAGGGATCGATGAACACTGAAGCTTTCTTT.

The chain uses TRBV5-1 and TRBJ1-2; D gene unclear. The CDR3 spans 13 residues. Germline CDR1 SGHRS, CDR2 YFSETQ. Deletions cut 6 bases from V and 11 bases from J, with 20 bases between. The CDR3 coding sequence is TGCGCCAGCACCCTTGAGGGCACCGTAGGATACACCTTC. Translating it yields CASTLEGTVGYTF.

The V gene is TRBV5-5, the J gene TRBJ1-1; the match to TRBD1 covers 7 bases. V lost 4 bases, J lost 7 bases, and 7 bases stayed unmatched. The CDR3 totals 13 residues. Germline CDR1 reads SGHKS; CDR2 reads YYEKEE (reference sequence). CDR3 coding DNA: TGTGCCAGCAGCGGGGGACAGCTCCGTGAAGCTTTCTTT. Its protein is CASSGGQLREAFF.

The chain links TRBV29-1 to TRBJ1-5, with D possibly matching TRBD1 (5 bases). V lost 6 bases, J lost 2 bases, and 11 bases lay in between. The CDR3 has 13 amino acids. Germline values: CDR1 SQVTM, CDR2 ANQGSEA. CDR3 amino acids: CSVTGGGNQPQHF. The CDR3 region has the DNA TGCAGCGTGACGGGGGGGGGCAATCAGCCCCAGCATTTT.

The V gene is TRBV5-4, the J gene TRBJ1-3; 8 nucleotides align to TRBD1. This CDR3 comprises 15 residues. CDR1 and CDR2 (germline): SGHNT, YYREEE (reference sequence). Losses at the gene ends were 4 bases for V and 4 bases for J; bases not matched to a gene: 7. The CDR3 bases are TGTGCCAGCAGCGCAGGACAGGGCAGGGGAAACACCATATATTTT. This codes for CASSAGQGRGNTIYF.

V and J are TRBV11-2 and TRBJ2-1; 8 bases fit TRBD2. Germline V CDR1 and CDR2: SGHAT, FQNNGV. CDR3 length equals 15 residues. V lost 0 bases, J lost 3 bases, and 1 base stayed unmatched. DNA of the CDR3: TGTGCCAGCAGCTTAGAGGCGGGGGGCTACAATGAGCAGTTCTTC. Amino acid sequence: CASSLEAGGYNEQFF.

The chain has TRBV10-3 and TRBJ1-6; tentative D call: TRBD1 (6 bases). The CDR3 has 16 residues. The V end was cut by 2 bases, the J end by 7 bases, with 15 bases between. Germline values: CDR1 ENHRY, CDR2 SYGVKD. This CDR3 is CAISETRDTLNSPLHF. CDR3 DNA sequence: TGTGCCATCAGTGAGACCCGGGACACACTAAATTCACCCCTCCACTTT.

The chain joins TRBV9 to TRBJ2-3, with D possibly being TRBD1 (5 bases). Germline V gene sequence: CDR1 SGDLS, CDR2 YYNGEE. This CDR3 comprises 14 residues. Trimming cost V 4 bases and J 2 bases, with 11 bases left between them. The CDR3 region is CASSPTVLTDTQYF. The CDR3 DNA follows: TGTGCCAGCAGCCCGACAGTCCTCACAGATACGCAGTATTTT.

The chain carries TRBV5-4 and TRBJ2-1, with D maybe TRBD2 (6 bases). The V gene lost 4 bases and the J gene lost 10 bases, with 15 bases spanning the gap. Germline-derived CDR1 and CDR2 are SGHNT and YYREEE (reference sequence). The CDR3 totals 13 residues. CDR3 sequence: CASSPPAGGEQFF. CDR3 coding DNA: TGTGCCAGCAGCCCCCCGGCTGGGGGGGAGCAGTTCTTC.

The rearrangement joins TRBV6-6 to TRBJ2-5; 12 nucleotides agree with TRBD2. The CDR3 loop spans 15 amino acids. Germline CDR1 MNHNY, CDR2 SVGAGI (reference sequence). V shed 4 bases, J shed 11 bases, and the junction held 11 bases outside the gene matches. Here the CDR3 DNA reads TGTGCCAGCAGTTTCACTAGCGGGGGGTTTTGGGAGCAGTACTTC. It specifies CASSFTSGGFWEQYF.

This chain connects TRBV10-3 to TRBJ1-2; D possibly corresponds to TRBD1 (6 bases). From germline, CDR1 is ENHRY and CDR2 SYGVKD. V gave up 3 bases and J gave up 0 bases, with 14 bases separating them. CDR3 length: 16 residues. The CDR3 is CAISEFAGATNYGYTF. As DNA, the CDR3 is TGTGCCATCAGTGAATTCGCAGGGGCCACTAACTATGGCTACACCTTC.

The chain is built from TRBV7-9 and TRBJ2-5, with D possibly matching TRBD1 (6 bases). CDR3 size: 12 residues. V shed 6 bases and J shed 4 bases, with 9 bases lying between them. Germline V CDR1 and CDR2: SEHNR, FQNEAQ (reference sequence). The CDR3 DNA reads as TGTGCCAGCAGATTCAGGGGAGAGACCCAGTACTTC. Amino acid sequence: CASRFRGETQYF.

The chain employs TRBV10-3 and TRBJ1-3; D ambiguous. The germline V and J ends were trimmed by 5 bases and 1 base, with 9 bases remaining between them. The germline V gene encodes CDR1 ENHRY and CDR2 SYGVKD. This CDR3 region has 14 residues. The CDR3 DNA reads TGTGCCATCAGTCAATCAGGTTCTGGAAACACCATATATTTT. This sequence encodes CAISQSGSGNTIYF.

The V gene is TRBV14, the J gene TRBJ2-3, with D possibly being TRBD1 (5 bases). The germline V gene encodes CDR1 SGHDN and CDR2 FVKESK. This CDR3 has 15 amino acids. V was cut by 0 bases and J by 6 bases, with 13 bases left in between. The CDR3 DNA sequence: TGTGCCAGCAGCCAAGATAGCAGGGCGCGTGATACGCAGTATTTT. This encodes CASSQDSRARDTQYF.

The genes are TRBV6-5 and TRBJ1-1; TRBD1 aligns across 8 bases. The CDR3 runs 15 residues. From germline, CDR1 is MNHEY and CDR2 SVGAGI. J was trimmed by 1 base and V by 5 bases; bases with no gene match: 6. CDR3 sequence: CASSKRTGTNTEAFF. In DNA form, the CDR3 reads TGTGCCAGCAGTAAACGGACAGGGACGAACACTGAAGCTTTCTTT.

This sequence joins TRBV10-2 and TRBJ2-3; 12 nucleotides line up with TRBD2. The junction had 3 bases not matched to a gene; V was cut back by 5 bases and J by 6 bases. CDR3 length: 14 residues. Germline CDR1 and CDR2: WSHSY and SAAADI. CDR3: CASSTSGGSDTQYF. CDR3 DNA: TGCGCCAGCAGTACTAGCGGGGGGTCCGATACGCAGTATTTT.

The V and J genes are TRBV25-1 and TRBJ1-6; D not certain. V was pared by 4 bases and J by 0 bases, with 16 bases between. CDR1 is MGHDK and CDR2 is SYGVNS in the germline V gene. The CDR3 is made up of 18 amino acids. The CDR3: CASSARIGGDSYNSPLHF. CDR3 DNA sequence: TGTGCCAGCAGTGCCCGAATTGGAGGAGACTCCTATAATTCACCCCTCCACTTT.

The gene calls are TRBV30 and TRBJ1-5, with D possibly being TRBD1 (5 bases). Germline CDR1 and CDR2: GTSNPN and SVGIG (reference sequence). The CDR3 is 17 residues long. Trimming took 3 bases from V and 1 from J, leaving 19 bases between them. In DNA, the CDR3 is TGTGCCTGGAGCACATCCGACGGGGGTGGAAGCAATCAGCCCCAGCATTTT. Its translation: CAWSTSDGGGSNQPQHF.

CDR3 sequence: CASSKGTSAPDTQYF. CDR3 DNA: TGTGCCAGCAGTAAGGGGACTAGCGCCCCCGATACGCAGTATTTT. The rearrangement links TRBV27 to TRBJ2-3; 10 bases agree with TRBD2. Germline V CDR1 and CDR2: MNHEY, SMNVEV (reference sequence). The length of the CDR3 is 15 residues. V was pared by 5 bases and J by 6 bases, with 8 bases of the junction left unmatched.